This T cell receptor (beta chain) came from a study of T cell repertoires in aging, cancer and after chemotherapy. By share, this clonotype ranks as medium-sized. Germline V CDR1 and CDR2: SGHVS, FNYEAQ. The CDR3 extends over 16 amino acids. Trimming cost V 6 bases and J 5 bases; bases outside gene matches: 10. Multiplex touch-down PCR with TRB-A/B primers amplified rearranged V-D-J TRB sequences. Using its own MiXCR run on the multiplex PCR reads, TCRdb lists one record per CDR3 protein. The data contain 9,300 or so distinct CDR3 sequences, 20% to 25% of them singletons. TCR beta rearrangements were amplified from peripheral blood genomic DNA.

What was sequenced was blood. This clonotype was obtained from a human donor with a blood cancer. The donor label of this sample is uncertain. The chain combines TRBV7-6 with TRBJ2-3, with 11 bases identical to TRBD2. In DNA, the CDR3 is TGTGCCAGCAGTCCAACTAGCGGGAGAATTGGAGATACGCAGTATTTT. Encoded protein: CASSPTSGRIGDTQYF.